This TCR beta chain was captured in a study of blood T cell repertoires in COVID-19. Assay: immunoSEQ multiplex PCR; the TCRdb copy retains only in-frame clones and omits some. This table has approximately 280,000 clones, 85% appearing once. Sequences were obtained from PBMCs or T cells enriched from blood (not recorded which). The source of this sequence is a woman between 50 and 59 years old who had recovered from COVID-19.

DNA of the CDR3: TGTGCCAGCAGGGGGACAGGGGGCTCCTACGAGCAGTACTTC. As protein: CASRGTGGSYEQYF. The chain uses TRBV6-5 and TRBJ2-7, with 11 bases aligning to TRBD1. Germline loops: CDR1 MNHEY, CDR2 SVGAGI. This CDR3 has 14 residues. J lost 0 bases, V lost 6 bases, and 1 base had no gene match.